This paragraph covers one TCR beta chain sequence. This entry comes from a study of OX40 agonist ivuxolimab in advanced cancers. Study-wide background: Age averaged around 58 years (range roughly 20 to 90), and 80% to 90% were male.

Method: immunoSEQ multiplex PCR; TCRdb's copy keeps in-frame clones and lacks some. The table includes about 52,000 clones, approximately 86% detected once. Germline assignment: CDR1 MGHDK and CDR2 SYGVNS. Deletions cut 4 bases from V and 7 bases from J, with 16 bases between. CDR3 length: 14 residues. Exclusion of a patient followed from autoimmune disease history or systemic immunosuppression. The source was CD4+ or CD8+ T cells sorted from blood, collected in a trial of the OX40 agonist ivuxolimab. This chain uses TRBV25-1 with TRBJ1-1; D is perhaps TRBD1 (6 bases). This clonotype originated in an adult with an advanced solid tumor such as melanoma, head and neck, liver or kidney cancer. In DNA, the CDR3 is TGTGCCAGCAGTGGGGGGGACATTCGAATTGAAGCTTTCTTT. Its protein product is CASSGGDIRIEAFF.